This section outlines one T cell receptor (beta chain) sequence together with its context. What it binds is not known. This entry comes from a study of T cell responses to AZD1222 COVID-19 vaccine. Study background: Pooling covered second doses at about 4 or about 12 weeks.

Libraries were prepared by immunoSEQ multiplex PCR; TCRdb keeps only in-frame clonotypes and omits some of them. This table holds more than 85,000 clones, around nine tenths found once. This CDR3 contains 15 residues. Germline CDR1 reads SGHTA; CDR2 reads FQGNSA. V was clipped by 4 bases and J by 0 bases, with 12 bases between them. Study-level results: Possibly, clonal diversity was underestimated; donors were largely white British and included more females. At baseline, seropositivity was found in only five or six AZD1222 recipients.

Sequences were derived from peripheral blood, sampled on day 0 of AZD1222 vaccination. The chain couples TRBV7-2 to TRBJ1-1; D is perhaps TRBD1 (6 bases). This clonotype originated in an adult in good health. For the CDR3, the DNA is TGTGCCAGCAGCTCGGGACATCGTCTGAACACTGAAGCTTTCTTT. Encoded protein: CASSSGHRLNTEAFF.